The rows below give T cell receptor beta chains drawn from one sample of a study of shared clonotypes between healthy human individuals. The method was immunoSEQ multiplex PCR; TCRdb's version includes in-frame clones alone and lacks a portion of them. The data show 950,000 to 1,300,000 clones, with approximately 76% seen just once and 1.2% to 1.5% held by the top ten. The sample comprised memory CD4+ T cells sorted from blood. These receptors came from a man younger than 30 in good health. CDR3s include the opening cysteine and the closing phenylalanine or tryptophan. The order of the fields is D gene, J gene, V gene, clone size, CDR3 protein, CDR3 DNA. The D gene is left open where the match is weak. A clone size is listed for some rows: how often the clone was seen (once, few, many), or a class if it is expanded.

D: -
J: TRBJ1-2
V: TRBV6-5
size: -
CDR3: CASSSTRQGHYGYTF
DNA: TGTGCCAGCAGTTCCACCCGGCAGGGCCACTATGGCTACACCTTC

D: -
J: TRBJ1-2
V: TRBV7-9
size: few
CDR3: CASSHSGANYGYTF
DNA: TGTGCCAGCAGCCATTCCGGGGCTAACTATGGCTACACCTTC

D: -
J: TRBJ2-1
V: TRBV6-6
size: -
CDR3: CASSYRGTDRDEQFF
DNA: TGTGCCAGCAGTTATCGGGGGACAGATCGCGATGAGCAGTTCTTC

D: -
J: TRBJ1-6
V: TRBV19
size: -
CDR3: CASSSTELNSPLHF
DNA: TGTGCCAGTAGTTCGACAGAACTTAATTCACCCCTCCACTTT

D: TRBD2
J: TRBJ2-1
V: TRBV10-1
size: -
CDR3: CASSKAGAYNEQFF
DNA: TGCGCCAGCAGTAAAGCGGGGGCATACAATGAGCAGTTCTTC

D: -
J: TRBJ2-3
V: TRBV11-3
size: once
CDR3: CASSLGRFSTDTQYF
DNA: TGTGCCAGCAGCTTAGGCCGGTTTAGCACAGATACGCAGTATTTT

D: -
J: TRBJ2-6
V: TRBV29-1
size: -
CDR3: CSVVVAGSGANVLTF
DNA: TGCAGCGTTGTTGTTGCGGGCTCTGGGGCCAACGTCCTGACTTTC

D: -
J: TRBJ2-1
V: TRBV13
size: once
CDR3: CASSTQVLNEQFF
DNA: TGTGCCAGCAGCACGCAGGTCCTCAATGAGCAGTTCTTC

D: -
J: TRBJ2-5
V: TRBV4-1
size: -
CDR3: CASSLSKGGGQETQYF
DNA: TGCGCCAGCAGCCTTTCCAAGGGTGGGGGCCAAGAGACCCAGTACTTC

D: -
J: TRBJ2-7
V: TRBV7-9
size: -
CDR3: CASSFARTQYEQYF
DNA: TGTGCCAGCAGCTTTGCCAGGACTCAATACGAGCAGTACTTC

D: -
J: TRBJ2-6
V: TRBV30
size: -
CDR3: CAWSLTSGGTEYRSGANVLTF
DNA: TGTGCCTGGAGTCTAACGTCGGGAGGGACAGAATACCGGTCTGGGGCCAACGTCCTGACTTTC

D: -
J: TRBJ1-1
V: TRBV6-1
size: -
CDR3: CASRQAATEAFF
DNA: TGTGCCAGCAGACAGGCGGCCACTGAAGCTTTCTTT

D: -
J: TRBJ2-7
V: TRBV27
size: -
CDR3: CASSLLPRGSSYEQYF
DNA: TGTGCCAGCAGTCTATTGCCCCGGGGGAGCTCCTACGAGCAGTACTTC

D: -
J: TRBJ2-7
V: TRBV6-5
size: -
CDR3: CASSADSISYEQYF
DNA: TGTGCCAGCAGTGCGGACTCGATTTCCTACGAGCAGTACTTC

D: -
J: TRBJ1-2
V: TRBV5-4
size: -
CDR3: CASSLDRNYGYTF
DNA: TGTGCCAGCAGCTTGGATCGAAACTATGGCTACACCTTC

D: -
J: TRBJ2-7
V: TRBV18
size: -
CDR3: CASSHQTGEQYF
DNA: TGTGCCAGCTCACACCAAACTGGGGAGCAGTACTTC

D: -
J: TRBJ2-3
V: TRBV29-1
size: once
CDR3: CSIRRGDTQYF
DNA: TGCAGCATACGAAGAGGGGATACGCAGTATTTT

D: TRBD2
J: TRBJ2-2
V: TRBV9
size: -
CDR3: CASSVGVGLAGTGELFF
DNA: TGTGCCAGCAGCGTAGGGGTAGGACTAGCGGGCACCGGGGAGCTGTTTTTT